This T cell receptor (beta chain) stems from a study of CXCR3-negative and CXCR3-positive naive CD8 T cells. Findings and caveats of the study: Most assays used freshly isolated PBMCs, as cryopreservation partially reduced CXCR3. CXCR3-negative naive cells had less hydrophobic TRB CDR3s than did CXCR3-positive naive cells.

In the case of this clonotype: The antigen is unknown.

The libraries of TRB cDNA were constructed through 5' RACE using UMI labels. Reanalyzing the 5' RACE reads, TCRdb keeps one entry per CDR3 protein, without DNA. This sample's clone table lists 120,000 to 150,000 distinct CDR3 sequences. Researchers reported sorting every CD8+ T cell subset in triplicate, 250,000 to 300,000 cells per sort. The authors gated naive CD8+ T cells as CD45RO-CCR7+CD27+CD95-. The CDR3 runs 14 residues. Per germline, CDR1 MDHEN and CDR2 SYDVKM. The TCR comes from a human donor in good health. Some clones in this sample may be carry-over from other donors' samples. Material for sequencing was naive CXCR3+ CD8+ T cells from blood. As to subset: CD45RO-CCR7+CD27+CD95- naive CD8+ T cells expressing CXCR3 (TNR3+). The rearrangement joins TRBV28 to TRBJ2-2; TCRdb's D gene call, TRBD1, goes unchecked for lack of DNA. CDR3 residues: CASRDNANTGELFF.